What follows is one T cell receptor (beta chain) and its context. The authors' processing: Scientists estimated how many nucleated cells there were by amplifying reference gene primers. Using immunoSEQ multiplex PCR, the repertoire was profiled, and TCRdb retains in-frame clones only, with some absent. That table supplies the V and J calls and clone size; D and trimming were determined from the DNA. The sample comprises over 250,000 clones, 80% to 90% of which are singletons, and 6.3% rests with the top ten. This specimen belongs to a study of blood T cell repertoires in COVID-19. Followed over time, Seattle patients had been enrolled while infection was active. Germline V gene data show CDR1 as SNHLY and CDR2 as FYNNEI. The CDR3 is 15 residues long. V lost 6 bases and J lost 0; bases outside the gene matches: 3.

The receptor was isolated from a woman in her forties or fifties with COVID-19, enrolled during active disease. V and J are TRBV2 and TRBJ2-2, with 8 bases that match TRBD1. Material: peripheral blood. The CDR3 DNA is TGTGCCAGCAGGGCGACAGGGGCGAACACCGGGGAGCTGTTTTTT. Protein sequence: CASRATGANTGELFF.